The rows below give T cell receptor beta chains drawn from one sample of a study of shared clonotypes between healthy human individuals. Generated by immunoSEQ multiplex PCR, the TCRdb table keeps only in-frame clones and is missing some. The sample carries under 1,100,000 clones, under 80% recorded once. The sequencing sample was made of memory CD4+ T cells sorted from blood. Receptor source: a young man in good health. Both conserved end residues are part of each CDR3. Fields, in order: J gene, D gene, clone size, V gene, CDR3 protein, CDR3 DNA. D genes are given only for firm matches. Some rows mark clone size as missing; the rest say once, few, many or name a class of expanded clone.

j_gene: TRBJ2-2; d_gene: TRBD2; abundance: NA; v_gene: TRBV27; CDR3aa: CASSPLPGLAGSTGELFF; CDR3nt: TGTGCCAGCAGCCCCTTACCGGGACTAGCGGGATCCACCGGGGAGCTGTTTTTT
j_gene: TRBJ1-6; d_gene: NA; abundance: NA; v_gene: TRBV30; CDR3aa: CAWTRGDYNSPLHF; CDR3nt: TGTGCCTGGACCCGGGGGGACTATAATTCACCCCTCCACTTT
j_gene: TRBJ2-7; d_gene: TRBD1; abundance: NA; v_gene: TRBV7-2; CDR3aa: CASSRDRGNYEQYF; CDR3nt: TGTGCCAGCAGCCGGGACAGGGGGAATTACGAGCAGTACTTC
j_gene: TRBJ1-1; d_gene: NA; abundance: few; v_gene: TRBV29-1; CDR3aa: CSVAQTDNTEAFF; CDR3nt: TGCAGCGTCGCACAGACAGACAACACTGAAGCTTTCTTT
j_gene: TRBJ1-1; d_gene: NA; abundance: NA; v_gene: TRBV5-6; CDR3aa: CASSPLTRLYMNTEAFF; CDR3nt: TGTGCCAGCAGCCCCCTGACCCGGTTATACATGAACACTGAAGCTTTCTTT
j_gene: TRBJ1-4; d_gene: NA; abundance: NA; v_gene: TRBV10-3; CDR3aa: CAISEADNEKLFF; CDR3nt: TGTGCCATCAGTGAGGCGGATAATGAAAAACTGTTTTTT
j_gene: TRBJ1-4; d_gene: NA; abundance: NA; v_gene: TRBV6-1; CDR3aa: CASRPLGEKLFF; CDR3nt: TGTGCCAGCAGACCTCTGGGAGAAAAGCTGTTTTTT
j_gene: TRBJ2-3; d_gene: NA; abundance: once; v_gene: TRBV20-1; CDR3aa: CSASLPNTQYF; CDR3nt: TGCAGTGCTAGTCTACCTAATACGCAGTATTTT
j_gene: TRBJ1-1; d_gene: TRBD1; abundance: NA; v_gene: TRBV28; CDR3aa: CASSLYNRGSTEAFF; CDR3nt: TGTGCCAGCAGTTTATACAACAGGGGGAGCACTGAAGCTTTCTTT
j_gene: TRBJ1-6; d_gene: TRBD1; abundance: once; v_gene: TRBV9; CDR3aa: CASSVDQGGFNNSPLHF; CDR3nt: TGTGCCAGCAGCGTAGACCAGGGGGGATTCAACAATTCACCCCTCCACTTT
j_gene: TRBJ1-2; d_gene: NA; abundance: many; v_gene: TRBV7-2; CDR3aa: CADRGESGYTF; CDR3nt: TGTGCCGACCGGGGCGAGAGCGGCTACACCTTC
j_gene: TRBJ1-4; d_gene: NA; abundance: once; v_gene: TRBV19; CDR3aa: CASSTGQVLNEKLFF; CDR3nt: TGTGCCAGTAGTACAGGACAAGTCCTTAATGAAAAACTGTTTTTT
j_gene: TRBJ1-6; d_gene: NA; abundance: NA; v_gene: TRBV6-5; CDR3aa: CASSYPSGVERSPLHF; CDR3nt: TGTGCCAGCAGTTACCCATCTGGGGTGGAGCGGTCACCCCTCCACTTT
j_gene: TRBJ1-1; d_gene: TRBD1; abundance: NA; v_gene: TRBV6-6; CDR3aa: CASRLSGQGGTEAFF; CDR3nt: TGTGCCAGCAGATTGTCCGGACAGGGAGGGACTGAAGCTTTCTTT
j_gene: TRBJ2-7; d_gene: NA; abundance: NA; v_gene: TRBV11-2; CDR3aa: CASSLGAGLSYEQYF; CDR3nt: TGTGCCAGCAGCTTAGGAGCAGGGTTAAGCTACGAGCAGTACTTC
j_gene: TRBJ2-3; d_gene: NA; abundance: few; v_gene: TRBV25-1; CDR3aa: CASSDDSSSTDTQYF; CDR3nt: TGTGCCAGCAGTGACGACAGTTCTTCCACAGATACGCAGTATTTT
j_gene: TRBJ2-1; d_gene: NA; abundance: NA; v_gene: TRBV9; CDR3aa: CASSVEGGTYNEQFF; CDR3nt: TGTGCCAGCAGCGTAGAGGGCGGAACCTACAATGAGCAGTTCTTC
j_gene: TRBJ2-7; d_gene: NA; abundance: NA; v_gene: TRBV5-6; CDR3aa: CASSRRATYEQYF; CDR3nt: TGTGCCAGCAGCCGCCGGGCAACCTACGAGCAGTACTTC
j_gene: TRBJ2-2; d_gene: NA; abundance: NA; v_gene: TRBV7-2; CDR3aa: CASSRGVKGAGELFF; CDR3nt: TGTGCCAGCAGCCGAGGGGTTAAAGGGGCCGGGGAGCTGTTTTTT
j_gene: TRBJ1-4; d_gene: NA; abundance: NA; v_gene: TRBV25-1; CDR3aa: CASSETGSVIGTNEKLFF; CDR3nt: TGTGCCAGCAGTGAGACAGGATCGGTGATCGGAACTAATGAAAAACTGTTTTTT
j_gene: TRBJ2-2; d_gene: NA; abundance: NA; v_gene: TRBV5-1; CDR3aa: CASSRSGPNTGELFF; CDR3nt: TGCGCCAGCAGCCGTTCGGGCCCGAACACCGGGGAGCTGTTTTTT
j_gene: TRBJ2-1; d_gene: NA; abundance: few; v_gene: TRBV18; CDR3aa: CASSSQELSNEQFF; CDR3nt: TGTGCCAGCTCATCACAAGAGCTAAGCAATGAGCAGTTCTTC
j_gene: TRBJ1-2; d_gene: TRBD1; abundance: NA; v_gene: TRBV6-6; CDR3aa: CASGPPGQGYGYTF; CDR3nt: TGTGCCAGCGGACCGCCAGGACAGGGCTATGGCTACACCTTC
j_gene: TRBJ2-7; d_gene: TRBD1; abundance: NA; v_gene: TRBV2; CDR3aa: CAGLGTGINEQYF; CDR3nt: TGTGCCGGCCTAGGGACAGGGATCAACGAGCAGTACTTC
j_gene: TRBJ2-5; d_gene: TRBD2; abundance: NA; v_gene: TRBV9; CDR3aa: CASSVILAGGKETQYF; CDR3nt: TGTGCCAGCAGCGTGATTCTAGCGGGGGGTAAAGAGACCCAGTACTTC
j_gene: TRBJ1-6; d_gene: TRBD1; abundance: NA; v_gene: TRBV19; CDR3aa: CASSYRQGASSPLHF; CDR3nt: TGTGCCAGTAGTTACCGACAGGGGGCAAGTTCACCCCTCCACTTT
j_gene: TRBJ2-1; d_gene: NA; abundance: NA; v_gene: TRBV9; CDR3aa: CASSTGRTTQVNEQFF; CDR3nt: TGTGCCAGCAGCACGGGGAGGACTACTCAGGTCAATGAGCAGTTCTTC
j_gene: TRBJ2-1; d_gene: NA; abundance: NA; v_gene: TRBV13; CDR3aa: CASSPPYRVGNEQFF; CDR3nt: TGTGCCAGCAGCCCCCCCTACCGCGTCGGAAATGAGCAGTTCTTC
j_gene: TRBJ2-5; d_gene: TRBD2; abundance: NA; v_gene: TRBV14; CDR3aa: CASSLQLAGGQETQYF; CDR3nt: TGTGCCAGCAGCCTACAACTAGCGGGGGGCCAAGAGACCCAGTACTTC